A selection of T cell receptor beta chains follows, all from one sample in a study of blood T cells in healthy people across ages. TCRdb re-derived calls from the 5' RACE reads in MiXCR, one entry per CDR3 protein. In the table there are about a million distinct CDR3 sequences, 40% to 60% of which are singletons. Sequenced: blood. Receptors originate from a man aged 25-40 years in good health. The CDR3 runs from the conserved cysteine through the conserved F or W. Fields, in order: CDR3 length, J gene, D gene, clone size, V gene, CDR3 DNA, CDR3 protein. The D gene is left open where the match is weak. Rows may omit the clone size; those that give it use once, few, many or a size class.

CDR3 length: 15; J gene: TRBJ2-1; D gene: .; clone size: few; V gene: TRBV2; CDR3 DNA: TGTGCCGGACAAGGGGCCAGGGGTCGGTCAGGTGAGCAGTTCTTC; CDR3 protein: CAGQGARGRSGEQFF
CDR3 length: 18; J gene: TRBJ2-6; D gene: .; clone size: few; V gene: TRBV28; CDR3 DNA: TGTGCCAGCAGTTCCATTACCCACGGGGTCTCTGGGGCCAACGTCCTGACTTTC; CDR3 protein: CASSSITHGVSGANVLTF
CDR3 length: 16; J gene: TRBJ2-1; D gene: .; clone size: few; V gene: TRBV24-1; CDR3 DNA: TGTGCCACCCGAGGGACGGGGCCAGGCTCCTACAATGAGCAGTTCTTC; CDR3 protein: CATRGTGPGSYNEQFF
CDR3 length: 15; J gene: TRBJ2-5; D gene: .; clone size: few; V gene: TRBV5-1; CDR3 DNA: TGCGCCAGCAGCTTGGGCCAGAATGTTTACGAGACCCAGTACTTC; CDR3 protein: CASSLGQNVYETQYF
CDR3 length: 13; J gene: TRBJ1-2; D gene: .; clone size: .; V gene: TRBV3-1; CDR3 DNA: TGTGCCAGCAGCCAAGATGACAGAGCGGGCTACACCTTC; CDR3 protein: CASSQDDRAGYTF
CDR3 length: 14; J gene: TRBJ1-2; D gene: .; clone size: once; V gene: TRBV7-8; CDR3 DNA: TGTGCCAGCAGCTTAGCGTTGCGGGGCGATGGCTACACCTTC; CDR3 protein: CASSLALRGDGYTF
CDR3 length: 19; J gene: TRBJ2-3; D gene: TRBD2; clone size: .; V gene: TRBV4-2; CDR3 DNA: TGTGCCAGCAGCCAGGGGACTAGCGGGGGGTATTATAGCACAGATACGCAGTATTTT; CDR3 protein: CASSQGTSGGYYSTDTQYF
CDR3 length: 13; J gene: TRBJ1-1; D gene: .; clone size: once; V gene: TRBV11-3; CDR3 DNA: TGTGCCAGCAGCTACAACAGGGACACTGAAGCTTTCTTT; CDR3 protein: CASSYNRDTEAFF
CDR3 length: 14; J gene: TRBJ1-1; D gene: TRBD1; clone size: .; V gene: TRBV7-2; CDR3 DNA: TGTGCCAGCAGTCAAAGCAACGGACAGGGGCGAGCTTTCTTT; CDR3 protein: CASSQSNGQGRAFF
CDR3 length: 14; J gene: TRBJ1-1; D gene: .; clone size: .; V gene: TRBV10-3; CDR3 DNA: TGTGCCATCAGTGAGTCAGATTCCTACACTGAAGCTTTCTTT; CDR3 protein: CAISESDSYTEAFF
CDR3 length: 16; J gene: TRBJ1-2; D gene: TRBD1; clone size: few; V gene: TRBV4-1; CDR3 DNA: TGCGCCAGCAGCCTTCAACCGGGACAGGGCAACTATGGCTACACCTTC; CDR3 protein: CASSLQPGQGNYGYTF
CDR3 length: 12; J gene: TRBJ2-1; D gene: .; clone size: many; V gene: TRBV10-3; CDR3 DNA: TGTGCCATCAGTGAAAGGGGTAATGAGCAGTTCTTC; CDR3 protein: CAISERGNEQFF
CDR3 length: 13; J gene: TRBJ1-5; D gene: .; clone size: few; V gene: TRBV18; CDR3 DNA: TGTGCCAGCTCACCAGGGGTGGATCAGCCCCAGCATTTT; CDR3 protein: CASSPGVDQPQHF
CDR3 length: 14; J gene: TRBJ2-7; D gene: TRBD2; clone size: .; V gene: TRBV29-1; CDR3 DNA: TGCAGCGTTGAAAAGGGGACTAGCGGGGGGTTTCAGTACTTC; CDR3 protein: CSVEKGTSGGFQYF
CDR3 length: 16; J gene: TRBJ2-7; D gene: .; clone size: few; V gene: TRBV7-8; CDR3 DNA: TGTGCCAGCAGCGCCACAGCAGGCAGTCGAGCCTACGAGCAGTACTTC; CDR3 protein: CASSATAGSRAYEQYF
CDR3 length: 14; J gene: TRBJ1-2; D gene: .; clone size: .; V gene: TRBV7-2; CDR3 DNA: TGTGCCAGCAGCCCTACGGGGGGAAGAGATGGCTACACCTTC; CDR3 protein: CASSPTGGRDGYTF
CDR3 length: 17; J gene: TRBJ2-6; D gene: .; clone size: once; V gene: TRBV4-1; CDR3 DNA: TGCGCCAGCAGCCAAGAGGCCCAGGGGTCTGGGGCCAGCGTCCTGACTTTC; CDR3 protein: CASSQEAQGSGASVLTF
CDR3 length: 15; J gene: TRBJ1-5; D gene: .; clone size: .; V gene: TRBV12-3/TRBV12-4; CDR3 DNA: TGTGCCAGCAGTCTATCCCAGGGAATCAATCAGCCCCAGCATTTT; CDR3 protein: CASSLSQGINQPQHF
CDR3 length: 13; J gene: TRBJ2-3; D gene: .; clone size: .; V gene: TRBV28; CDR3 DNA: TGTGCCAGCAGTCCTCGGGACACAGATACGCAGTATTTT; CDR3 protein: CASSPRDTDTQYF
CDR3 length: 13; J gene: TRBJ2-3; D gene: .; clone size: many; V gene: TRBV27; CDR3 DNA: TGTGCCAGCAGCCACGGGGGCGCAGATACGCAGTATTTT; CDR3 protein: CASSHGGADTQYF
CDR3 length: 14; J gene: TRBJ2-2; D gene: .; clone size: .; V gene: TRBV6-2/TRBV6-3; CDR3 DNA: TGTGCCAGCAGTCCGACAGGGAACACCGGGGAGCTGTTTTTT; CDR3 protein: CASSPTGNTGELFF
CDR3 length: 13; J gene: TRBJ1-1; D gene: .; clone size: .; V gene: TRBV4-1; CDR3 DNA: TGCGCCAGCAGCCATCTCAGGAACACTGAAGCTTTCTTT; CDR3 protein: CASSHLRNTEAFF
CDR3 length: 13; J gene: TRBJ2-7; D gene: .; clone size: .; V gene: TRBV20-1; CDR3 DNA: TGCAGTGCTAGTTCTGGCCTGCAATACGAGCAGTACTTC; CDR3 protein: CSASSGLQYEQYF
CDR3 length: 15; J gene: TRBJ2-3; D gene: .; clone size: few; V gene: TRBV28; CDR3 DNA: TGTGCCAGCAGTTTACAGGGCGGAAACACAGATACGCAGTATTTT; CDR3 protein: CASSLQGGNTDTQYF
CDR3 length: 14; J gene: TRBJ1-2; D gene: .; clone size: .; V gene: TRBV7-2; CDR3 DNA: TGTGCCAGCAGCTCGGCCGCACAGGGCAGGGGCTACACCTTC; CDR3 protein: CASSSAAQGRGYTF
CDR3 length: 17; J gene: TRBJ2-1; D gene: .; clone size: few; V gene: TRBV29-1; CDR3 DNA: TGCAGCGTCGTTCCACCCATGTTCTCCACGGGGCCGGATGAGCAGTTCTTC; CDR3 protein: CSVVPPMFSTGPDEQFF
CDR3 length: 15; J gene: TRBJ2-7; D gene: .; clone size: .; V gene: TRBV4-1; CDR3 DNA: TGCGCCAGCAGCCCTAGTGGGACACCGGACTACGAGCAGTACTTC; CDR3 protein: CASSPSGTPDYEQYF